This T cell receptor (beta chain) was identified in a study of control samples from healthy donors and cancer patients. The length of the CDR3 is 12 residues. Germline loops: CDR1 DFQATT, CDR2 SNEGSKA (reference sequence). V was shortened by 3 bases and J by 13 bases, with 16 bases between the two germline ends. Clones were sequenced by immunoSEQ multiplex PCR, and TCRdb holds only the in-frame ones, with some missing. Of more than 110,000 clones in the sample, about 85% were seen once. The sample taken for sequencing was blood. J is TRBJ2-1 and V is TRBV20-1; D remains unclear. The receptor was isolated from a woman under 40 in good health. Here the CDR3 reads CSASYQDIVQFF. The CDR3 DNA sequence: TGCAGTGCTAGTTACCAGGATATAGTTCAGTTCTTC.